This T cell receptor (beta chain) was identified during a study of control samples from healthy donors and cancer patients. Produced via immunoSEQ multiplex PCR; TCRdb's table is partial and in-frame only. The sample includes about 110,000 clones, approximately 90% of them seen just once. Trimming cost V 2 bases and J 6 bases, with 17 bases left between them. The CDR3 has 16 amino acids. In germline, CDR1 is MNHEY, CDR2 SMNVEV (reference sequence). The chain employs TRBV27 and TRBJ1-5, with a possible D match to TRBD1 (6 bases). This receptor was taken from a woman aged 45-60 years in good health. The material sequenced was blood. Here the CDR3 reads CASSLPTGRLGQPQHF. The CDR3, as DNA: TGTGCCAGCAGTTTACCGACAGGCCGGTTGGGTCAGCCCCAGCATTTT.